This T cell receptor beta chain was profiled in a study of blood T cell repertoires in COVID-19. Background on the study: Acute-phase and convalescent COVID-19 samples originated in the United States, Italy and Spain.

Participant-given clinical history determined each cohort assignment. The CDR3 length is 12 residues. V was clipped by 3 bases and J by 8 bases, with 10 bases between them. From germline, CDR1 is MDHEN and CDR2 SYDVKM. Sequencing was performed with immunoSEQ multiplex PCR; in TCRdb, only in-frame clones are kept and a portion is missing. Of 40,000 to 55,000 clones in the sample, 78% were seen once. Specimen: PBMCs or T cells enriched from blood (not recorded which). This clonotype was obtained from a woman aged 50 to 60 with acute COVID-19. The J gene is TRBJ1-1, the V gene TRBV28, with unresolved D. CDR3 region: CASSLGRFEAFF. For the CDR3, the DNA is TGTGCCAGCAGTTTGGGCAGATTCGAAGCTTTCTTT.